Below, 22 T cell receptor beta chains from the same sample are listed, as sequenced in a study of T cell responses to AZD1222 COVID-19 vaccine. Some clones are missing from TCRdb's copy, which holds only in-frame ones; the method was immunoSEQ multiplex PCR. The sample shows around 100,000 clones, under 95% of them seen only once. This material consisted of peripheral blood, taken on day 0 of AZD1222 vaccination. These TCRs come from an adult in good health.

The chain links TRBV19 to TRBJ2-1; D is undetermined. Germline CDR1 reads LNHDA; CDR2 reads SQIVND (reference sequence). This CDR3 has 11 amino acids. V shed 11 bases and J shed 7 bases, with 12 bases lying between them. CDR3 bases: TGTGCCCCTCCAAGGTGGAATGAGCAGTTCTTC. Its protein product is CAPPRWNEQFF.

Notes on this clone: Other DNA sequences in the sample encode the same CDR3. The chain has TRBV5-1 and TRBJ2-3; no definite D call. V dropped 3 bases and J dropped 0 bases, with 5 bases sitting between them. The CDR3 consists of 13 residues. CDR1 SGHRS and CDR2 YFSETQ come from the germline V gene. The CDR3 region is CASSSTSTDTQYF. The CDR3 DNA reads as TGCGCCAGCAGCTCGACTAGCACAGATACGCAGTATTTT.

About this clone itself: Other DNA sequences within the sample encode an identical CDR3. This chain uses TRBV10-3 with TRBJ2-7; no firm D call. V shed 3 bases and J shed 4 bases, with 7 bases lying between them. Germline lookup yields CDR1 ENHRY and CDR2 SYGVKD. The CDR3 sequence is 12 residues long. The CDR3 DNA reads as TGTGCCATCAGTGAAGGTGGATACGAGCAGTACTTC. This sequence encodes CAISEGGYEQYF.

The chain recombines TRBV11-2 with TRBJ1-2; no firm D call. Trimming left V 0 bases short and J 0 bases short, with 2 bases between. Germline CDR1 SGHAT, CDR2 FQNNGV. CDR3 length: 13 residues. The CDR3, as DNA: TGTGCCAGCAGCTTAGATACTAACTATGGCTACACCTTC. Protein sequence: CASSLDTNYGYTF.

This chain links TRBV19 with TRBJ1-2; 9 bases match TRBD1. Germline lookup yields CDR1 LNHDA and CDR2 SQIVND (reference sequence). The CDR3 length is 15 residues. Germline trimming cut 5 bases from V and 6 bases from J; bases unmatched to any gene: 10. As DNA, the CDR3 is TGTGCCAGTAGTCGATATGAACAGGGGGCTGATGGCTACACCTTC. It encodes CASSRYEQGADGYTF. The complete variable domain, with remaining parts taken from reference TRBV19 and TRBJ1-2, reads DGGITQSPKYLFRKEGQNVTLSCEQNLNHDAMYWYRQDPGQGLRLIYYSQIVNDFQKGDIAEGYSVSREKKESFPLTVTSAQKNPTAFYLCASSRYEQGADGYTFGSGTRLTVV.

The CDR3 bases are TGTGCCAGCACCGTACAGGGGGACACCTTC. Protein: CASTVQGDTF. This sequence joins TRBV2 and TRBJ1-2, with 8 bases identical to TRBD1. The junction had 4 bases not matched to a gene; V was cut back by 7 bases and J by 12 bases. The CDR3 covers 10 residues. Germline V lookup: CDR1 SNHLY, CDR2 FYNNEI.

The chain links TRBV27 to TRBJ2-1; 8 nucleotides match TRBD1. The germline V gene has CDR1 MNHEY and CDR2 SMNVEV (reference sequence). The CDR3 spans 14 residues. The ends lost 4 bases at V and 4 bases at J; junction bases unmatched: 3. The CDR3 is CASSSRDRYNEQFF. CDR3 DNA sequence: TGTGCCAGCAGTTCGAGGGACAGGTACAATGAGCAGTTCTTC.

This clone was recorded once. This sequence joins TRBV5-1 and TRBJ1-2; a weak D match, TRBD1 (5 bases). V gave up 0 bases and J gave up 2 bases, with 11 bases separating them. CDR1 is SGHRS, CDR2 YFSETQ, per germline. The CDR3 is made up of 15 amino acids. The CDR3 DNA is TGCGCCAGCAGCTTGGAAATTGGGGGGAACTATGGCTACACCTTC. Protein sequence: CASSLEIGGNYGYTF.

The rearrangement joins TRBV7-2 to TRBJ1-3; D is undetermined. The CDR3 runs 15 residues. Trimming removed 8 bases from V and 0 bases from J, with 14 bases in between. The germline V gene has CDR1 SGHTA and CDR2 FQGNSA. Here the CDR3 DNA reads TGTGCCAGCCGCCACCCATCGGGCTCTGGAAACACCATATATTTT. Translation gives CASRHPSGSGNTIYF.

This clone was seen just once. The genes are TRBV19 and TRBJ2-5; TRBD1 aligns across 12 bases. Germline V CDR1 and CDR2: LNHDA, SQIVND (reference sequence). J gave up 6 bases and V 8 bases, and 7 bases lay outside the gene matches. The CDR3 runs 14 residues. In DNA form, the CDR3 reads TGTGCCAGTGAGGGACAGGGGGCATCAAAGACCCAGTACTTC. Translation gives CASEGQGASKTQYF.

The genes are TRBV2 and TRBJ1-1; 7 bases are shared with TRBD1. The CDR3 has 14 residues. Germline assignment: CDR1 SNHLY and CDR2 FYNNEI. J gave up 5 bases and V 9 bases, and 12 bases lay outside the gene matches. CDR3 residues: CASGGRGLRTEAFF. The CDR3 bases are TGTGCCAGTGGGGGAAGGGGGCTAAGGACTGAAGCTTTCTTT.

This rearrangement joins TRBV4-1 to TRBJ2-1; D not resolved. CDR3 size: 13 residues. The germline CDR1 and CDR2 sequences are MGHRA and YSYEKL. The V end lost 0 bases, the J end lost 14 bases, and 14 bases lay between the germline ends. In nucleotides, the CDR3 is TGCGCCAGCAGCCAAGATTTTCGTGCAATTAAGTTCTTC. Its translation: CASSQDFRAIKFF.

The V gene is TRBV7-2, the J gene TRBJ2-3, with TRBD2 identical over 8 bases. This CDR3 spans 17 amino acids. Per the germline V gene, CDR1 is SGHTA and CDR2 is FQGNSA. V was clipped by 0 bases and J by 2 bases; unmatched bases: 7. This chain's CDR3 is CASSLAVLAGPTDTQYF. The DNA for the CDR3 is TGTGCCAGCAGCTTAGCCGTGTTAGCGGGGCCCACAGATACGCAGTATTTT.

A note on this clone: At one end the junction does not follow the germline gene, possibly because of a read error. Distinct nucleotide sequences in the sample also encode this CDR3. This chain connects TRBV13 to TRBJ1-1; D call uncertain. CDR1 is PRHDT, CDR2 FYEKMQ, per germline (reference sequence). CDR3 size: 12 residues. CDR3 sequence: CASSFGNTEAFF. In DNA form, the CDR3 reads TGTGCCAGTAGCTTTGGGAACACTGAAGCTTTCTTT.

This clone showed up just a few times. The CDR3 DNA is TGTGCCAGCAGCACCAGCGGGGGAGCGGGAAATGAGCAGTTCTTC. Encoded protein: CASSTSGGAGNEQFF. The chain has TRBV7-3 and TRBJ2-1, with 8 bases matching TRBD2. CDR1 is SGHTA and CDR2 is FQGTGA in the germline V gene. This CDR3 has 15 residues. Unmatched junction bases numbered 10, after V lost 5 bases and J lost 7 bases.

V and J are TRBV28 and TRBJ1-2; D possibly corresponds to TRBD1 (6 bases). V was trimmed by 7 bases and J by 0 bases, leaving 21 bases between them. This CDR3 region has 17 residues. Germline CDR1 reads MDHEN; CDR2 reads SYDVKM. CDR3 bases: TGTGCCAGCATCTTGGGGGGGGGCTACCTTTCTAACTATGGCTACACCTTC. Protein: CASILGGGYLSNYGYTF.

The chain combines TRBV4-3 with TRBJ1-1; D may be TRBD1 (6 bases). The CDR3 covers 13 residues. Per germline, CDR1 LGHNA and CDR2 YSLEER. V lost 5 bases and J lost 1, with 8 bases in between. The CDR3 coding sequence is TGCGCCAGCAGCAGGGGGGGGAACACTGAAGCTTTCTTT. Translating gives CASSRGGNTEAFF.

V is TRBV14 and J is TRBJ1-4; no clear D. This CDR3 has 13 amino acids. V lost 4 bases, J lost 8 bases, and 11 bases lay in between. The germline gives CDR1 SGHDN, CDR2 FVKESK. CDR3 DNA sequence: TGTGCCAGCAGCCTAAAAGGAGTCGAAAAACTGTTTTTT. Its protein product is CASSLKGVEKLFF.

In its sample, this clone was seen once. The V call is TRBV28, the J call TRBJ2-7; 10 bases are a match to TRBD2. The germline V gene has CDR1 MDHEN and CDR2 SYDVKM. J was trimmed by 4 bases and V by 5 bases; bases with no gene match: 11. There are 16 residues in the CDR3. The CDR3 DNA sequence: TGTGCCAGCAGTCCCGGAGGGGCTAGCGGGAGATACGAGCAGTACTTC. This codes for CASSPGGASGRYEQYF. Full variable domain (missing parts from reference TRBV28 and TRBJ2-7): DVKVTQSSRYLVKRTGEKVFLECVQDMDHENMFWYRQDPGLGLRLIYFSYDVKMKEKGDIPEGYSVSREKKERFSLILESASTNQTSMYLCASSPGGASGRYEQYFGPGTRLTVT.

Only a few counts were recorded for this clone. This chain connects TRBV7-2 to TRBJ1-5, with D unresolved. Per germline, CDR1 SGHTA and CDR2 FQGNSA. The ends were cut back, 1 base at V and 0 bases at J, with 13 bases in the middle. The CDR3 is made up of 17 amino acids. CDR3 in DNA: TGTGCCAGCAGCTTAGGAGTTTGGCTGAATAGCAATCAGCCCCAGCATTTT. Protein sequence: CASSLGVWLNSNQPQHF.

The chain joins TRBV7-2 to TRBJ1-6; maybe TRBD1 (5 bases). The CDR3 is 14 amino acids. CDR1 and CDR2 (germline): SGHTA, FQGNSA. V was pared by 6 bases and J by 6 bases, with 12 bases between. CDR3 DNA: TGTGCCAGCAGATACGGGGGGGGTAATTCACCCCTCCACTTT. It is translated as CASRYGGGNSPLHF.

J is TRBJ1-4 and V is TRBV6-1, with D unresolved. This CDR3 has 13 amino acids. The V gene lost 6 bases and the J gene lost 5 bases, with 10 bases spanning the gap. Germline-derived CDR1 and CDR2 are MNHNS and SASEGT. The chain's CDR3 is CASRIARNEKLFF. The CDR3 nucleotides read TGTGCCAGCAGAATCGCACGAAATGAAAAACTGTTTTTT.